This is a list of T cell receptor beta chains from one sample in a study of T cells after yellow fever vaccination. TCRdb re-analysed the 5' RACE reads in MiXCR, keeping a single row per CDR3 protein. This repertoire shows about 260,000 distinct CDR3 sequences, roughly 13% found once; its top ten account for roughly 0.5%. Sequenced here: CD4+ T cells sorted from PBMCs, sampled 45 days after the yellow fever booster vaccination. These receptors were collected from a man aged 25-45 years who received the YFV17D yellow fever vaccine. Both conserved end residues are part of each CDR3. D genes are given only for firm matches. Expanded clones are given a class, and other clones once, few, many or no size at all.

j_call clone_size v_call d_call cdr3_nt cdr3_aa
TRBJ2-3 NA TRBV30 NA TGTGCCGGCGGTCAGGGAGAGCCTACAGATACGCAGTATTTT CAGGQGEPTDTQYF
TRBJ2-2 NA TRBV20-1 TRBD1 TGCAGTGCGGAAAGGGACAGCCGGGGAGCCGGGGAGCTGTTTTTT CSAERDSRGAGELFF
TRBJ2-1 few TRBV15 TRBD2 TGTGCCACGTCGGCTGGCCTAGCGGGAGCCAGGGAGCAGTTCTTC CATSAGLAGAREQFF
TRBJ1-1 NA TRBV7-2 NA TGTGCCAGCAGCTCCTCGGAGAAGAACACTGAAGCTTTCTTT CASSSSEKNTEAFF
TRBJ2-1 NA TRBV20-1 NA TGCAGTGCTAGGGCAGGGGGGCTCGATACTGAGCAGTTCTTC CSARAGGLDTEQFF
TRBJ2-5 few TRBV6-7 NA TGTGCCAGCATCTGGCGACCCCGGACCCAGTACTTC CASIWRPRTQYF
TRBJ1-2 many TRBV20-1 TRBD1 TGCAGTGCTAGAGATGTTCGGACAGGAAGAAGGTCGGGTGGCTACACCTTC CSARDVRTGRRSGGYTF
TRBJ2-7 few TRBV3-1 TRBD2 TGTGCCAGCAGCCATCGGACTAGCAGGAGCTCCTACGAGCAGTACTTC CASSHRTSRSSYEQYF
TRBJ2-3 few TRBV29-1 TRBD2 TGCAGCTATGAGGGAAAGGTGCGGGAGGATTACACAGATACGCAGTATTTT CSYEGKVREDYTDTQYF
TRBJ1-4 NA TRBV25-1 TRBD1 TGTGCCAGCAACAGGGGGAGGTTTGAAAAACTGTTTTTT CASNRGRFEKLFF
TRBJ2-1 many TRBV12-3/TRBV12-4 TRBD2 TGTGCCAGCAGTTTCGGCGGGAGCTCCTACAATGAGCAGTTCTTC CASSFGGSSYNEQFF
TRBJ1-5 NA TRBV7-2 NA TGTGCCAGCAGCTTGGCCCCCGGGGGAAGCAATCAGCCCCAGCATTTT CASSLAPGGSNQPQHF
TRBJ1-1 few TRBV20-1 NA TGCAGTGCTAGAGCGCCCGGGACATACAACACTGAAGCTTTCTTT CSARAPGTYNTEAFF
TRBJ1-2 NA TRBV28 NA TGTGCCAGCACCGGATCTAACTATGGCTACACCTTC CASTGSNYGYTF